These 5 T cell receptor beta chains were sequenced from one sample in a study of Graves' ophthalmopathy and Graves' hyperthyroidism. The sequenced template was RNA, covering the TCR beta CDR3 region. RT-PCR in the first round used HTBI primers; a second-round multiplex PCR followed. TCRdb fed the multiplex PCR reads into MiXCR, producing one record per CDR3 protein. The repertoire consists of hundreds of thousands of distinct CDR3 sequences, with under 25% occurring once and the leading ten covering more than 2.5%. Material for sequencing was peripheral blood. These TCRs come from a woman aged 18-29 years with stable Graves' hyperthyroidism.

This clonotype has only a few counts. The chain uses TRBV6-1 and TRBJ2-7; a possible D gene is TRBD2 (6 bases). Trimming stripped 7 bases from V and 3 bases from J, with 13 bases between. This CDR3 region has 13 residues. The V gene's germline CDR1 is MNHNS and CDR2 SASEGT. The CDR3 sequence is CASTRPGSYEQYF. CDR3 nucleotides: TGTGCCAGCACACGACCCGGGAGCTACGAGCAGTACTTC.

CDR3 in amino acids: CSATPDGGRGMQETQYF. CDR3 coding DNA: TGCAGTGCTACCCCGGACGGGGGAAGGGGGATGCAAGAGACCCAGTACTTC. The rearrangement links TRBV20-1 to TRBJ2-5; D tentatively fits TRBD1 or TRBD2 (6 bases each). The CDR3 loop spans 17 amino acids. V shed 4 bases and J shed 2 bases, with 23 bases lying between them. The germline gives CDR1 DFQATT, CDR2 SNEGSKA (reference sequence).

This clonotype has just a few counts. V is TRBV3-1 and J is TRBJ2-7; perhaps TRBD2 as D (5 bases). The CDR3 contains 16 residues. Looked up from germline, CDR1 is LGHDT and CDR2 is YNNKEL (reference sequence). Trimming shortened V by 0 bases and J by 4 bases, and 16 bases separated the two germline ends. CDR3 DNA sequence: TGTGCCAGCAGCCAAGATTATCGGGGAAGAAGGTACGAGCAGTACTTC. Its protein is CASSQDYRGRRYEQYF.

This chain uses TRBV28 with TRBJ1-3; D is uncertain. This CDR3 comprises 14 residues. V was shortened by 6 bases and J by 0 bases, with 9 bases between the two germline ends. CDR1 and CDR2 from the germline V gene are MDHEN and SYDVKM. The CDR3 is CASRPSLSGNTIYF. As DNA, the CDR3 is TGTGCCAGCAGGCCGTCCCTCTCTGGAAACACCATATATTTT.

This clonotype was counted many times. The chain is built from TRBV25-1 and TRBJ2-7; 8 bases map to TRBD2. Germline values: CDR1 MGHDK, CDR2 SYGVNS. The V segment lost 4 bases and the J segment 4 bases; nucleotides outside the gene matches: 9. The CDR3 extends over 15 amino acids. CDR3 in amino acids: CASSGTGTRHYEQYF. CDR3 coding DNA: TGTGCCAGCAGTGGGACCGGGACTAGACATTACGAGCAGTACTTC.